This TCR beta chain emerged from a study of shared clonotypes between healthy human individuals. Study findings and constraints: Few donors restricted represented genetic and exposure-history diversity.

For this clone: Its cognate antigen is unknown.

The donors, all of them Caucasian adults, lived in Nashville, Tennessee. This CDR3 has 18 residues. Germline V gene data show CDR1 as SGHNT and CDR2 as YENEEA. J was trimmed by 2 bases and V by 3 bases; bases with no gene match: 13. The assay was immunoSEQ multiplex PCR, and TCRdb's table has in-frame clones only and misses some. Among about 1 million clones listed, about 75% were seen once. This receptor was obtained from a young man in good health. The specimen was memory CD4+ T cells sorted from blood. Noted subset: CD45RA-negative fraction. The V and J genes are TRBV11-3 and TRBJ2-4; 7 nucleotides line up with TRBD2. CDR3 residues: CASSFPWSGIDSKNIQYF. The CDR3 DNA is TGTGCCAGCAGCTTCCCCTGGAGCGGGATCGATTCCAAAAACATTCAGTACTTC.